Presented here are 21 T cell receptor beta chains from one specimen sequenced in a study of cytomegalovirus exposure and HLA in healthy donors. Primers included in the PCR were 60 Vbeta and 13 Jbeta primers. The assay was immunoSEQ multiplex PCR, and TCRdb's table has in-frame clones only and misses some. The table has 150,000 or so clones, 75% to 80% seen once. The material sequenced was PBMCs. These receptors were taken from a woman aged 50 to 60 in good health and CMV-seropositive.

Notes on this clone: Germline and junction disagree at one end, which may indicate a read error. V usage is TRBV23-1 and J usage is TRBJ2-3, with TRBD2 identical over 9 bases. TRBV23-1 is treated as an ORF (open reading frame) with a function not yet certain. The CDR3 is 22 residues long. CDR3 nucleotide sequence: TGCACCAGCAGTCAATCTGGTAGCGGGAGCCCCACAGCCCATTCTAGCACAGATACGCAGTATTTT. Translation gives CTSSQSGSGSPTAHSSTDTQYF.

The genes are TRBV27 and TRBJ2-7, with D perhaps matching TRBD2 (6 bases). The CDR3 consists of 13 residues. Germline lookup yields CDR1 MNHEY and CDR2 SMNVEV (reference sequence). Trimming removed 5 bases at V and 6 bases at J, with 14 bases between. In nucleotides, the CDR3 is TGTGCCAGCAGTCCCGGAGGGGCCTCCGAGCAGTACTTC. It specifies CASSPGGASEQYF.

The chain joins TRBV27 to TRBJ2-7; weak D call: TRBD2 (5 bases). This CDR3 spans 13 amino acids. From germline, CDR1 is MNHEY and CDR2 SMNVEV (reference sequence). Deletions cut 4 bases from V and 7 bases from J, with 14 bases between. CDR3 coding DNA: TGTGCCAGCAGTTCCGGACTGACTGGGGAGCAGTACTTC. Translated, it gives CASSSGLTGEQYF.

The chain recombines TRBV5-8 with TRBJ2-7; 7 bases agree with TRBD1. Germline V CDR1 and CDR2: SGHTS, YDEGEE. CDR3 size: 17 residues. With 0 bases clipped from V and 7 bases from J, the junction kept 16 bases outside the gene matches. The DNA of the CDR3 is TGTGCCAGCAGCTTGGGAACCCGGACAGGTGGGCGTGAAGAGCAGTACTTC. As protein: CASSLGTRTGGREEQYF.

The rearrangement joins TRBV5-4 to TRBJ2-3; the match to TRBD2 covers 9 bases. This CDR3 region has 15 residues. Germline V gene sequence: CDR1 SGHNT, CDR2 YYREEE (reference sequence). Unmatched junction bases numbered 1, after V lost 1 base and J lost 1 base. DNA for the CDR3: TGTGCCAGCAGCTTGCAGCGGGGGGGCACAGATACGCAGTATTTT. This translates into CASSLQRGGTDTQYF.

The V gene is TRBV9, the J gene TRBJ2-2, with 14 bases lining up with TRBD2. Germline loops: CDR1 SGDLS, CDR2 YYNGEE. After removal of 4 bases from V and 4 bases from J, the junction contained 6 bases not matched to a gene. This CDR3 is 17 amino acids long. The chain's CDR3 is CASSYGLAGGSTGELFF. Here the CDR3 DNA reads TGTGCCAGCAGCTACGGACTAGCGGGAGGTAGCACCGGGGAGCTGTTTTTT.

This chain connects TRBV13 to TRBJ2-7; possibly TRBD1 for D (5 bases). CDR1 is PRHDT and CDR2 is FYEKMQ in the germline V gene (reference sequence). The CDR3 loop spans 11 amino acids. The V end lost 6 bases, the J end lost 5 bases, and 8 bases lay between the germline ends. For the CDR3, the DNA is TGTGCCAGCAGGTTCAGGGACGAGCAGTACTTC. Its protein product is CASRFRDEQYF.

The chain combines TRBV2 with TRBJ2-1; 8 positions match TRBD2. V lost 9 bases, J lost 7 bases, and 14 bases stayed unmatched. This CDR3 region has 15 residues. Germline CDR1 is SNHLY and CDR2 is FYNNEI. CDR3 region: CARTIAGLRGNEQFF. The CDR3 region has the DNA TGTGCCAGAACGATAGCGGGGTTACGGGGGAATGAGCAGTTCTTC.

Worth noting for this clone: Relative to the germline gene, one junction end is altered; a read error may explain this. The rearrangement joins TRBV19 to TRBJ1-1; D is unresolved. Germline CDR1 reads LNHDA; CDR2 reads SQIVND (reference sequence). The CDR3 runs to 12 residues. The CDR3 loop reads CASSNMVTEAFF. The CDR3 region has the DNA TGTGCCAGCAGTAACATGGTCACTGAAGCTTTCTTT.

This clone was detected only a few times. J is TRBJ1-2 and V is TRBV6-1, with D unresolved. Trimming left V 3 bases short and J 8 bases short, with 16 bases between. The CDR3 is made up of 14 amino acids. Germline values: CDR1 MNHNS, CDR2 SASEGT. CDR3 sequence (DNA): TGTGCCAGCAGTGACCTATTAGCCATAGTAGGCTACACCTTC. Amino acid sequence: CASSDLLAIVGYTF.

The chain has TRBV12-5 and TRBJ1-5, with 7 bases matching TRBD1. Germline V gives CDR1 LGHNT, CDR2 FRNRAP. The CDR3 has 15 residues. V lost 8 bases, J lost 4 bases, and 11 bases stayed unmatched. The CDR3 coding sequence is TGTGCTAGTACTGTGGGACAGAGTATTAATCAGCCCCAGCATTTT. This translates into CASTVGQSINQPQHF.

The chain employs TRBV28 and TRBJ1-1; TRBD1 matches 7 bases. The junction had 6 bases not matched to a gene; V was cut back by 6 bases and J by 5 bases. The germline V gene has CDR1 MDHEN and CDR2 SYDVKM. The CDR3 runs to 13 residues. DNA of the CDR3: TGTGCCAGCAGGATACAGGGGCGAACTGAAGCTTTCTTT. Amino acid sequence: CASRIQGRTEAFF.

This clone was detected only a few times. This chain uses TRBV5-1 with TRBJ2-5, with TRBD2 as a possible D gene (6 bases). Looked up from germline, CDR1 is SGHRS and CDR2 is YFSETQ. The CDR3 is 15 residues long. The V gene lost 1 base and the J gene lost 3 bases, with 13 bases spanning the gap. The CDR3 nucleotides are TGCGCCAGCAGCTTGAGAGGGAGGCGGGAAGAGACCCAGTACTTC. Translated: CASSLRGRREETQYF.

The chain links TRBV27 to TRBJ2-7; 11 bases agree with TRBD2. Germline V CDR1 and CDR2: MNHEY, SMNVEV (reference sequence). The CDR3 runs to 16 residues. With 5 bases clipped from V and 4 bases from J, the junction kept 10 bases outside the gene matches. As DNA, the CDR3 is TGTGCCAGCAGTGGGGTTGGGACTAGCGGTGGATACGAGCAGTACTTC. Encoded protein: CASSGVGTSGGYEQYF.

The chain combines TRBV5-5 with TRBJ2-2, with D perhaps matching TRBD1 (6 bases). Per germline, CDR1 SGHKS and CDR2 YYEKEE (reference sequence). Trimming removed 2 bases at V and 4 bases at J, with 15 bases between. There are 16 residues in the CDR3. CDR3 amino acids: CASSLHSDRTTGELFF. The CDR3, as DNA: TGTGCCAGCAGCTTACATTCGGACAGAACCACCGGGGAGCTGTTTTTT.

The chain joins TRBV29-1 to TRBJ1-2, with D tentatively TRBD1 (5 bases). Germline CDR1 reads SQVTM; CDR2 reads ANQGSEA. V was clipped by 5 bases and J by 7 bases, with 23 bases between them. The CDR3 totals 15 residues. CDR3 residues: CSVKSGTNEGRGYTF. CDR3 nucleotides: TGCAGCGTTAAGAGCGGGACGAACGAAGGGCGTGGCTACACCTTC.

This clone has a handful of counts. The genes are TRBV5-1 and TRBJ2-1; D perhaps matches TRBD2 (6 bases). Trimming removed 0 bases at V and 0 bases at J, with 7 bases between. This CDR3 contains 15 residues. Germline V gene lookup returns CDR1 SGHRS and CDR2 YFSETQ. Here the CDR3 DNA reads TGCGCCAGCAGCTTGGTCGGGAGCTCCTACAATGAGCAGTTCTTC. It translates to CASSLVGSSYNEQFF.

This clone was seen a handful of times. The CDR3 region is CASSTWTGGGYGYTF. The CDR3 DNA reads TGTGCCAGCAGCACCTGGACAGGGGGCGGCTATGGCTACACCTTC. The rearrangement uses TRBV13 and TRBJ1-2, with TRBD1 identical over 11 bases. Losses at the gene ends were 5 bases for V and 4 bases for J; bases not matched to a gene: 6. Looked up from germline, CDR1 is PRHDT and CDR2 is FYEKMQ (reference sequence). The CDR3 contains 15 residues.

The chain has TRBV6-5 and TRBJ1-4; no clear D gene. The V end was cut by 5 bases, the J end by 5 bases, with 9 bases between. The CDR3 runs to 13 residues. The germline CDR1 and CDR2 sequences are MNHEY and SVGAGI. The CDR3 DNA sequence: TGTGCCAGCAGTCTAGGACTGAATGAAAAACTGTTTTTT. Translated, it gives CASSLGLNEKLFF.

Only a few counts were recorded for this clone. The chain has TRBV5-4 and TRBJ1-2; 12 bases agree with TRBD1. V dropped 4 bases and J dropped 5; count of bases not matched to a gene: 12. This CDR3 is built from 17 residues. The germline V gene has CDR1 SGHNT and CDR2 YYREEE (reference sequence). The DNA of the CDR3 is TGTGCCAGCAGCCGGGACAGGGGGCAGGGGAGGGGTTATGGCTACACCTTC. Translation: CASSRDRGQGRGYGYTF.

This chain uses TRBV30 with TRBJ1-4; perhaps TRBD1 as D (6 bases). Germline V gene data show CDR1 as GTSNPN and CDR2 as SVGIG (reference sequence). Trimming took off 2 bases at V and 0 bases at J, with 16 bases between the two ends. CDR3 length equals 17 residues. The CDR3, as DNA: TGTGCCTGGAGTACCGGACAGTCAGTGCCAACTAATGAAAAACTGTTTTTT. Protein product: CAWSTGQSVPTNEKLFF.